This T cell receptor beta chain was sequenced during a study of CD8+CD57+ T cells in acquired aplastic anemia. Study as a whole: Across the sorted CD4+ and CD8+ cells, DNA amounts averaged 3.2 ug. Regarding the study as a whole: Some 30 was the count of CD8+ CDR3 sequences that patients shared with controls.

With respect to this clonotype: Its antigen is currently unknown.

For CDR3 and TCR beta VDJ profiling, genomic DNA was the template used. Each CDR3 protein is one row after TCRdb ran MiXCR on the reads. In the table there are some 180,000 distinct CDR3 sequences, roughly 63% of which are singletons. Only patients with CD8+CD57+ cell expansion on flow cytometry were chosen for sequencing. Every patient presented with severe acquired aplastic anemia. The J segment lost 4 bases and the V segment lost 8 bases, leaving 3 bases of the junction unmatched. Germline V gene sequence: CDR1 MDHEN, CDR2 SYDVKM. The CDR3 consists of 13 residues. This chain joins TRBV28 and TRBJ2-5; the match to TRBD1 covers 11 bases. The TCR comes from a human donor with aplastic anemia. Sequenced material: sorted CD4+, CD8+, or CD8+CD57+ T cells (not recorded which) from PBMCs. The CDR3 reads CASRDRGGETQYF. The CDR3 nucleotides read TGTGCCAGCCGGGACAGGGGGGGAGAGACCCAGTACTTC.